This T cell receptor (beta chain) was sequenced during a study of CD8+CD57+ T cells in acquired aplastic anemia. Study details: Recorded DNA amounts for sorted CD4+ and CD8+ cells had an average of around 3 ug. Healthy-donor CD4+ cells averaged roughly 10.8 million reads.

Both TCR beta VDJ combination and CDR3 sequence profiling were carried out. Genomic DNA was the template for this profiling. TCRdb processed the reads anew with MiXCR; each CDR3 protein has one entry. Among about 210,000 distinct CDR3 sequences listed, over 60% were seen once. The study's findings and limits: Patients had roughly 30 CD8+ CDR3 sequences in common with controls (the shared set).

This clonotype occurred many times. As yet, its antigen is unknown. CDR3 length: 16 residues. CDR1 and CDR2 (germline): SQVTM, ANQGSEA. V shed 6 bases and J 1 base; nucleotides not matched to a gene: 11. The TCR comes from a human donor in good health. The J gene is TRBJ1-1, the V gene TRBV29-1; 10 bases fit TRBD1. Source material: sorted CD4+, CD8+, or CD8+CD57+ T cells (not recorded which) from PBMCs. The chain's CDR3 is CSVKTGTGVWNTEAFF. DNA for the CDR3: TGCAGCGTCAAAACCGGGACAGGGGTTTGGAACACTGAAGCTTTCTTT.